This T cell receptor (beta chain) was sequenced for a study of cytomegalovirus exposure and HLA in healthy donors. General observations from the study: About 87% or about 30% of the time was how often most TCR beta V segments were productive, according to an earlier analysis. The study designated 150 or so TCR beta chains cytomegalovirus-associated. Later analysis demonstrated an association between a missense DCLRE1C variant and TCR beta V- and J-gene trimming.

To note about this clone: Its antigen remains unknown.

A multiplex PCR was run with 60 Vbeta primers and 13 Jbeta primers. Assay: immunoSEQ multiplex PCR; the TCRdb copy retains only in-frame clones and omits some. This sample's table reports fewer than 200,000 clones. The sequence was obtained from a woman aged 55-70 years in good health and CMV-seronegative. Sequenced input: PBMCs.

DNA for the CDR3: TGTGCCAGCAGCCCAAGGGGTGTAGACATTCAGTACTTC. This encodes CASSPRGVDIQYF. This sequence joins TRBV11-3 and TRBJ2-4; D might be TRBD1 (5 bases). The ends were cut back, 5 bases at V and 8 bases at J, with 13 bases in the middle. CDR3 length: 13 residues. CDR1 is SGHNT, CDR2 YENEEA, per germline.